Reported below is one T cell receptor (beta chain). Its specificity is not known. This record comes from a study of beta chain features in type 1 diabetes. Across the whole study: The number of sorted cells examined across all samples was some 98,000,000. General study results and limits: TCRB rearrangement may or may not be influenced by HLA type; here this remained unresolved. Among all four CD4+ subsets, Type 1 diabetes patients had TCRB CDR3s that were moderately but significantly shorter. VDJ junctions from type 1 diabetes patients carried fewer insertions and larger deletions. Highly expressing activated T cells could be over-counted with a cDNA template.

Germline trimming cut 4 bases from V and 0 bases from J; bases unmatched to any gene: 3. Germline V lookup: CDR1 SEHNR, CDR2 FQNEAQ (reference sequence). This CDR3 is built from 16 residues. Expressed TCRB transcripts were sequenced, since all the RNA that had been isolated was reverse transcribed. Data came from immunoSEQ multiplex PCR; TCRdb stores just in-frame clones and leaves some out. Of roughly 230,000 clones in the sample, approximately 10% were seen once. What was sequenced was naive CD4+ T cells from blood. This receptor was identified in a man under 40 with type 1 diabetes. The chain joins TRBV7-9 to TRBJ2-3; 11 positions match TRBD2. The CDR3 is CASSSRLAGSTDTQYF. The CDR3 DNA reads TGTGCCAGCAGCTCAAGACTAGCGGGGAGCACAGATACGCAGTATTTT.